These 3 T cell receptor beta chains were sequenced from one sample in a study of monozygotic twins with inflammatory bowel disease. TCRdb derives one entry per CDR3 protein from the 5' RACE reads, leaving out DNA. This specimen shows a few hundred thousand distinct CDR3 sequences; the ten leading clones hold approximately 5.9%. The sample comprised blood. These receptors all stem from a human donor with ulcerative colitis or Crohn's disease, or a healthy co-twin of an affected twin (not recorded which).

V is TRBV12-3 or TRBV12-4 and J is TRBJ2-3; TCRdb's D call of TRBD2 is untestable without DNA. The CDR3 length is 19 residues. The CDR3 reads CASSLALMGLAGSTDTQYF.

This rearrangement joins TRBV7-7 to TRBJ2-2. The CDR3 sequence is 13 residues long. CDR1 is SSHAT, CDR2 FNYEAQ, per germline (reference sequence). CDR3 sequence reads: CASSLDFTGELFF.

The chain uses TRBV12-3 or TRBV12-4 and TRBJ2-3; the D call of TRBD2 rests on TCRdb alone, since no DNA is present to check it. CDR3 length: 17 amino acids. The CDR3 sequence: CASSSGIAGGPTDTQYF.